This T cell receptor (beta chain) was documented in a study of blood T cells in healthy people across ages. Notes on this clonotype: Its cognate antigen is unknown.

Sample-barcoded 5' priming and a J-beta primer mix drove a second PCR of about 6 to 12 cycles. TCRdb redid the calling of the 5' RACE reads with MiXCR, one entry per CDR3 protein. The table includes 800,000 to 950,000 distinct CDR3 sequences, 35% to 40% detected once. Every donor contributed roughly 10 milliliters of peripheral blood by blood draw. A minimum of 7 million PBMCs was isolated per sample. Study-wide results and limits: Expanded clonotype changes were possibly confounded by unknown donor CMV status.

This CDR3 comprises 15 residues. Germline V gene data show CDR1 as LGHNA and CDR2 as YSLEER. Trimming cost V 1 base and J 6 bases, with 10 bases left between them. Sequencing was carried out using blood. This rearrangement joins TRBV4-3 to TRBJ1-6; TRBD1 is a possible D gene (5 bases). The receptor's source is a man aged 18-30 years in good health. CDR3 in DNA: TGCGCCAGCAGCCAAGGAAAGGGGACTAATTCACCCCTCCACTTT. Residues: CASSQGKGTNSPLHF.